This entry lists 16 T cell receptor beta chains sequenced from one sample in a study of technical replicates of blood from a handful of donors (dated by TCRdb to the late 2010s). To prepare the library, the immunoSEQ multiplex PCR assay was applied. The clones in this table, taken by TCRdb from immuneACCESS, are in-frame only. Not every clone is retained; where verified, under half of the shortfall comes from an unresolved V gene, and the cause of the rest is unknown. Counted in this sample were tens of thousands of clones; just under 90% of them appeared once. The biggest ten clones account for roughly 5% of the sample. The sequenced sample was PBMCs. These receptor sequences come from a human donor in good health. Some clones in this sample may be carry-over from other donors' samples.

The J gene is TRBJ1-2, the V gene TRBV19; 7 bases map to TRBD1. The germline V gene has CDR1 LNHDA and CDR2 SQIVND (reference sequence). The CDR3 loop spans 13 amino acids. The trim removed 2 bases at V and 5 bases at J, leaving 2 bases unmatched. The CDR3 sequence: CASSIKGAYGYTF. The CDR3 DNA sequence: TGTGCCAGTAGTATAAAGGGGGCATATGGCTACACCTTC.

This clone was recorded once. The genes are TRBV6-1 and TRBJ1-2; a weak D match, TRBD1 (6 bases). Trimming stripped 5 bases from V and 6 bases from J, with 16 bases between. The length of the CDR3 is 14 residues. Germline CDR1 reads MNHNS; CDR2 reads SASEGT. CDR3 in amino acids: CASSILTGIDGYTF. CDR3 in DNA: TGTGCCAGCAGTATACTTACAGGGATCGATGGCTACACCTTC.

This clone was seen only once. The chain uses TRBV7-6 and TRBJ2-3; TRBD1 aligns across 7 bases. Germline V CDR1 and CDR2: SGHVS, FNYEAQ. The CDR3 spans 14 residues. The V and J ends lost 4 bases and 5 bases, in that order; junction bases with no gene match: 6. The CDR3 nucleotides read TGTGCCAGCAGCTCGGGACAGTTCGGAGATACGCAGTATTTT. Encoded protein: CASSSGQFGDTQYF.

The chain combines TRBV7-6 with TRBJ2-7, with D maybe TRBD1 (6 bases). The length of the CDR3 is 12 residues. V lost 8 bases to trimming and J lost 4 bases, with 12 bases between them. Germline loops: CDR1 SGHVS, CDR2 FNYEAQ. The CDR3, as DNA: TGTGCCAGCGGGCAGGGGTCATACGAGCAGTACTTC. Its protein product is CASGQGSYEQYF.

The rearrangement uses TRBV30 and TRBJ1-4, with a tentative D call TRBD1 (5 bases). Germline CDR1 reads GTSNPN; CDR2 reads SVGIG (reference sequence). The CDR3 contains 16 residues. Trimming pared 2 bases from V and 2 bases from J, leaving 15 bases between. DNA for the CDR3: TGTGCCTGGAGTTGGCAGGGTATCAGCACTAATGAAAAACTGTTTTTT. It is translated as CAWSWQGISTNEKLFF.

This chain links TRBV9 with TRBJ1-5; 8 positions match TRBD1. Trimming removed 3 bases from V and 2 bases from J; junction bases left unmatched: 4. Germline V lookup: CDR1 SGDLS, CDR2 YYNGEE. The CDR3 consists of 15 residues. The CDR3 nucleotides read TGTGCCAGCAGCGCGGACAGGGAGGGCAATCAGCCCCAGCATTTT. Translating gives CASSADREGNQPQHF. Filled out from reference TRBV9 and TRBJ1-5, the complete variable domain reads DSGVTQTPKHLITATGQRVTLRCSPRSGDLSVYWYQQSLDQGLQFLIQYYNGEERAKGNILERFSAQQFPDLHSELNLSSLELGDSALYFCASSADREGNQPQHFGDGTRLSIL.

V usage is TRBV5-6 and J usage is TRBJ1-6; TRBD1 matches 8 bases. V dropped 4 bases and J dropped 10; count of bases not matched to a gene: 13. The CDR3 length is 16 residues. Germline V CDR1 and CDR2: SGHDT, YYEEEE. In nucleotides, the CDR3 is TGTGCCAGCAGCGGAAGCAGGGGGCGTTTAGTGTCACCCCTCCACTTT. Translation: CASSGSRGRLVSPLHF.

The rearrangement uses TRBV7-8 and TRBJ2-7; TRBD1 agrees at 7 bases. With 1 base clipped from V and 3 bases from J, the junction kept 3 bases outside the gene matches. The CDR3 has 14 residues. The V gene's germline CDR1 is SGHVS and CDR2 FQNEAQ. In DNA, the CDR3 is TGTGCCAGCAGCTTAGACAGGGGAAGCTACGAGCAGTACTTC. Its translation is CASSLDRGSYEQYF.

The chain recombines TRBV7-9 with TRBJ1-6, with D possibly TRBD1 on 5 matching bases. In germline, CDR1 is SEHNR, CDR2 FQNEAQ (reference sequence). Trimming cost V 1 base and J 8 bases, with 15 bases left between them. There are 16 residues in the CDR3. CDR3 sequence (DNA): TGTGCCAGCAGCTTAGGCGCAGGGTATACGGATTCACCCCTCCACTTT. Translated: CASSLGAGYTDSPLHF.

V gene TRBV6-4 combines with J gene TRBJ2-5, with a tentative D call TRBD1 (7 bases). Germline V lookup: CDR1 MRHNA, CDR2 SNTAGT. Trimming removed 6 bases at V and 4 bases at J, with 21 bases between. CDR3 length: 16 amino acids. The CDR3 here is CASRTEGALVLETQYF. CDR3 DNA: TGTGCCAGCAGAACGGAGGGGGCGCTGGTTTTAGAGACCCAGTACTTC.

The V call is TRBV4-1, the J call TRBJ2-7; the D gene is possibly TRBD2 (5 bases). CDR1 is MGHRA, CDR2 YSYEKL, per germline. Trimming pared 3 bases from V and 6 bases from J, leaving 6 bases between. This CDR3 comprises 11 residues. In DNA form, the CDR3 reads TGCGCCAGCAGCCAGGGGAGCGAGCAGTACTTC. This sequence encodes CASSQGSEQYF.

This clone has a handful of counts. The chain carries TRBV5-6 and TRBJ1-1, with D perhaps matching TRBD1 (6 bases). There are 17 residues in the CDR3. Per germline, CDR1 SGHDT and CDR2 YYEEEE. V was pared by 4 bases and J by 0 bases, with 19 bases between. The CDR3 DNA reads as TGTGCCAGCAGCCGAAGGACAGAAAGAACAATGAACACTGAAGCTTTCTTT. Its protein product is CASSRRTERTMNTEAFF.

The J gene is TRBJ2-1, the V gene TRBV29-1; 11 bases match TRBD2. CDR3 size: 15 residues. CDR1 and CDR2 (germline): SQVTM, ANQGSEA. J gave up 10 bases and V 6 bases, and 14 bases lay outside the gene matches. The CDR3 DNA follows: TGCAGCGTCCAAACTAGCGGGGGACCCGGTTGGGAGCAGTTCTTC. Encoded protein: CSVQTSGGPGWEQFF.

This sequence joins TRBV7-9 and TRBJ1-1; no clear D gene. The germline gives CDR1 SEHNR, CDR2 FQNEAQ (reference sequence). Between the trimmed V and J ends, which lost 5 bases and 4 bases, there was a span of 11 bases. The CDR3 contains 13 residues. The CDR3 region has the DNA TGTGCCAGCAGCGCGACTGCTTCCACTGAAGCTTTCTTT. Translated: CASSATASTEAFF.

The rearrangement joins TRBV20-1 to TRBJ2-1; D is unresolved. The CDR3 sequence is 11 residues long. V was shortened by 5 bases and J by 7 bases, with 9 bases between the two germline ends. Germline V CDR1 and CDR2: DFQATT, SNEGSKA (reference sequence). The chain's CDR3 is CSADDFNEQFF. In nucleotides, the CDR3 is TGCAGTGCTGACGACTTTAATGAGCAGTTCTTC.

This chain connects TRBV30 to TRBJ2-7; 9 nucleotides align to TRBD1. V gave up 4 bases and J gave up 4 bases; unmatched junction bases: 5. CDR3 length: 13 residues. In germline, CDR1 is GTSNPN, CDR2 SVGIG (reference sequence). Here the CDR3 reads CAWTPDRGYEQYF. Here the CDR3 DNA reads TGTGCCTGGACCCCAGACAGGGGGTACGAGCAGTACTTC.